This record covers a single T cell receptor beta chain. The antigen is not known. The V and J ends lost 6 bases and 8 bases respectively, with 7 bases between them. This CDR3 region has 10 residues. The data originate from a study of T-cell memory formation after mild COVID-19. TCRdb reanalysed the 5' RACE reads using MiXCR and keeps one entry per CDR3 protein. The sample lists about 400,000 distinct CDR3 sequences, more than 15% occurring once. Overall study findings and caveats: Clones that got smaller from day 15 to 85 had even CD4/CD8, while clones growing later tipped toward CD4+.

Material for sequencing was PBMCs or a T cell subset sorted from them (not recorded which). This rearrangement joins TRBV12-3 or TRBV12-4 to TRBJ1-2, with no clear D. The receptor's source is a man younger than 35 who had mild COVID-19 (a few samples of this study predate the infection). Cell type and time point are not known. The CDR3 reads CASRVQGYTF. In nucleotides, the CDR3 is TGTGCCAGCAGGGTCCAGGGCTACACCTTC.